What follows is one T cell receptor beta chain and its context. The antigen is undetermined. CSF cells underwent 10X single-cell V(D)J and 5' gene-expression profiling. After re-calling the 10x single-cell sequencing reads, TCRdb lists one entry per CDR3 protein, DNA absent. Its table records over 1,500 distinct CDR3 sequences. This sample was included in a study of CD8 T cells in cerebrospinal fluid in Alzheimer's disease. The overall study: Clonal expansion of CSF T cells was measured with plate-based and droplet-based single-cell sequencing. Study-level points and caveats: Alzheimer's patients were not enriched for EBV-specific clones, which were not the most expanded. Expanded clones of at least 3% were commoner in Alzheimer's patients than healthy subjects.

The source of this sequence is a human donor with mild cognitive impairment. The material sequenced was cerebrospinal fluid.

The CDR3 protein is CSVGGGGQGIQETQYF. This chain links TRBV29-1 with TRBJ2-5; TCRdb selects TRBD1, and the lack of DNA leaves this call unchecked. CDR3 length: 16 amino acids. Germline V gene data show CDR1 as SQVTM and CDR2 as ANQGSEA.